A few counts support the clone carrying this T cell receptor beta chain. This CDR3 is also generated by other DNA sequences in the sample. The PCR employed 60 Vbeta primers together with 13 Jbeta primers. Here immunoSEQ multiplex PCR was the method, and the copy in TCRdb shows in-frame clones only, minus some. The table has some 150,000 clones, 55% to 85% seen once. The data derive from a study of cytomegalovirus exposure and HLA in healthy donors. This CDR3 spans 15 amino acids. In germline, CDR1 is SEHNR, CDR2 FQNEAQ (reference sequence). Trimming removed 5 bases from V and 4 bases from J; junction bases left unmatched: 7.

Sequenced: PBMCs. J is TRBJ2-1 and V is TRBV7-9; 8 bases agree with TRBD2. The receptor's source is a man aged 40-49 years in good health and CMV-seronegative. CDR3 region: CASSPLAGGYNEQFF. CDR3 bases: TGTGCCAGCAGCCCCCTGGCGGGAGGTTACAATGAGCAGTTCTTC.